The T cell receptor beta chain described here comes from a study of blood T cells in healthy people across ages. Whole-study findings and limits: It was held that the diversity estimates obtained from one million T cells were underestimates. TCR beta diversity per million T cells fell roughly linearly with age.

Germline V gives CDR1 DFQATT, CDR2 SNEGSKA (reference sequence). CDR3 length: 12 residues. The J segment lost 4 bases and the V segment lost 4 bases, leaving 2 bases of the junction unmatched. Points on this clonotype: Its specificity is unknown.

Healthy Caucasians from Russia aged roughly 6 to 95 served as donors. A second PCR, run for roughly 7 to 12 cycles, used a sample-barcoded 5' primer plus a J-beta primer mix. TCRdb analysed the 5' RACE reads with MiXCR anew, one entry per CDR3 protein. The table has about 1.6 million distinct CDR3 sequences, roughly 32% seen once; the top ten hold roughly 10%. The specimen sequenced was blood. This receptor was identified in a young woman in good health. This sequence joins TRBV20-1 and TRBJ2-3; 7 positions agree with TRBD2. The CDR3 DNA follows: TGCAGTGCTACACGGGAGGCAGATACGCAGTATTTT. As protein: CSATREADTQYF.